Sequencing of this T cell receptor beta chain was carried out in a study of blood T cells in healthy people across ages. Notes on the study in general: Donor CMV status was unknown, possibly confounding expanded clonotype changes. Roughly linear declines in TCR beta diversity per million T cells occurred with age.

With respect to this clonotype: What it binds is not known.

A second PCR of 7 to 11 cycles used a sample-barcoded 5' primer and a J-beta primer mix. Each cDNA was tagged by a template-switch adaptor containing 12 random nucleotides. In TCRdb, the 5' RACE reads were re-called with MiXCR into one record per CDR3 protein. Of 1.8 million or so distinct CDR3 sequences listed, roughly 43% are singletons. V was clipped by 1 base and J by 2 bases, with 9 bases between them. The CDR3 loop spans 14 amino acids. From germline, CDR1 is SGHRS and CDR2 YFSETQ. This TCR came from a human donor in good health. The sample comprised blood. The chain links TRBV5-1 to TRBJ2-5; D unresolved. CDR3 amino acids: CASSLLSLQETQYF. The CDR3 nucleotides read TGCGCCAGCAGCTTGTTATCCCTTCAAGAGACCCAGTACTTC.